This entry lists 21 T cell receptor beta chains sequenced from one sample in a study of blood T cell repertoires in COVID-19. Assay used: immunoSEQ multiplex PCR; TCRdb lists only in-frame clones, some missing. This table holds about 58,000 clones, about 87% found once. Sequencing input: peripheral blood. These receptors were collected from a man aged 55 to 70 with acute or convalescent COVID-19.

Here the CDR3 DNA reads TGTGCCAGCAGTTTAGCAGGGGGCTGGGACATTCAGTACTTC. This encodes CASSLAGGWDIQYF. This chain joins TRBV28 and TRBJ2-4; TRBD1 matches at 8 bases. The CDR3 consists of 14 residues. With V trimmed by 2 bases and J by 8 bases, 5 bases remained unmatched. From germline, CDR1 is MDHEN and CDR2 SYDVKM.

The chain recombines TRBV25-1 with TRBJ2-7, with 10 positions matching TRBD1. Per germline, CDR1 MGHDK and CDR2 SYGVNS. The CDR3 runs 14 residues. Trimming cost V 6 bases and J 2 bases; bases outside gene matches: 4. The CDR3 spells CASRRTGGPYEQYF. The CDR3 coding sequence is TGTGCCAGCAGGAGGACAGGGGGTCCCTACGAGCAGTACTTC.

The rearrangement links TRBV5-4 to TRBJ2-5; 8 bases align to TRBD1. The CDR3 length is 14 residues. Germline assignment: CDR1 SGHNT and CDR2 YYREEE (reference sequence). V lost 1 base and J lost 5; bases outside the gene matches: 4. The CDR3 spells CASSLSRGLETQYF. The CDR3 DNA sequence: TGTGCCAGCAGCTTGAGCAGGGGGCTGGAGACCCAGTACTTC.

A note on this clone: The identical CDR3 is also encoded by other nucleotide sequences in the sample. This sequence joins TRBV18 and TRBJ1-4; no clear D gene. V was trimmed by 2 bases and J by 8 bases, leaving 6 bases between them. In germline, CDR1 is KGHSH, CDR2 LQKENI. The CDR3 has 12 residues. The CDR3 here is CASSPEGEKLFF. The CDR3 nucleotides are TGTGCCAGCTCACCAGAGGGAGAAAAACTGTTTTTT.

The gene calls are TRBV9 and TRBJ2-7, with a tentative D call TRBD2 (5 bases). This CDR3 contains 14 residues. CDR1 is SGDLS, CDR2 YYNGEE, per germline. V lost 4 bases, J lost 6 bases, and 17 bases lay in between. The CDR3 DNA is TGTGCCAGCAGCTCTAGACTATTCAATGCCGAGCAGTACTTC. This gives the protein CASSSRLFNAEQYF.

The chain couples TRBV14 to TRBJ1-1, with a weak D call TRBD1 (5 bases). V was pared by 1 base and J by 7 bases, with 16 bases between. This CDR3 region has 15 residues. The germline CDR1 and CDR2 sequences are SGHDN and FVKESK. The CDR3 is CASSQVNRGSIEAFF. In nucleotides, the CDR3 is TGTGCCAGCAGCCAAGTGAATAGGGGATCCATTGAAGCTTTCTTT.

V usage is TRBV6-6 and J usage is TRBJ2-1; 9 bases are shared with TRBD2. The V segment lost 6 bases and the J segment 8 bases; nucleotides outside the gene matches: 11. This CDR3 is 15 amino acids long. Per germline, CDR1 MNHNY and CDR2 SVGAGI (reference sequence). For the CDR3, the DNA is TGTGCCAGCAGGCCTCAGAGGATAGCGGGAGATGAGCAGTTCTTC. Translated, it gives CASRPQRIAGDEQFF.

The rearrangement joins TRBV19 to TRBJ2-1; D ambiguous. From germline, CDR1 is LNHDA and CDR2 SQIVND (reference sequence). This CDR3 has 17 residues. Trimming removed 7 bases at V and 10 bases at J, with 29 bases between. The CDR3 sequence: CASKNGGETNLPFEQFF. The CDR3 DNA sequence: TGTGCCAGTAAGAACGGCGGAGAGACCAACCTTCCCTTCGAGCAGTTCTTC.

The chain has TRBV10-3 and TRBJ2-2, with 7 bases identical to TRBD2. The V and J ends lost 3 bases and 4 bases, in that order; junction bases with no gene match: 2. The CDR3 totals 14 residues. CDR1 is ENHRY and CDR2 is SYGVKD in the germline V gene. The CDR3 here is CAISDGTTTGELFF. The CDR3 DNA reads TGTGCCATCAGTGACGGGACTACCACCGGGGAGCTGTTTTTT.

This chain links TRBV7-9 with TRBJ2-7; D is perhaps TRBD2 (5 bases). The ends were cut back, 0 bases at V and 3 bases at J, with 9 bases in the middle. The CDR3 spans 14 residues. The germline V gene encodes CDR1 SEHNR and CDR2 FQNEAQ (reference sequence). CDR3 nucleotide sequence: TGTGCCAGCAGCTTAGCCGGTCGGGACTACGAGCAGTACTTC. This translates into CASSLAGRDYEQYF.

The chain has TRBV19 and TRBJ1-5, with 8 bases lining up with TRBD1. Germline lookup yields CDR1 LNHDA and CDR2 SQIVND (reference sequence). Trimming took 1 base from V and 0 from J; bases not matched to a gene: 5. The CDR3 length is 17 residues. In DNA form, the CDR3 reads TGTGCCAGTAGTATAGCGGGACAGGCATATAGCAATCAGCCCCAGCATTTT. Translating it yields CASSIAGQAYSNQPQHF.

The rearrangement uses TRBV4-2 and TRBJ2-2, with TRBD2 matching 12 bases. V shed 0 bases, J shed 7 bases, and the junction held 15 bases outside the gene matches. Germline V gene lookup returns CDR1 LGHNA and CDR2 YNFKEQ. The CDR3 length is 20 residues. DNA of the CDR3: TGTGCCAGCAGCCAAGAGGGTCTAGCGGGAGGGCCGTTCAGGATCGGGGAGCTGTTTTTT. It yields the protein CASSQEGLAGGPFRIGELFF.

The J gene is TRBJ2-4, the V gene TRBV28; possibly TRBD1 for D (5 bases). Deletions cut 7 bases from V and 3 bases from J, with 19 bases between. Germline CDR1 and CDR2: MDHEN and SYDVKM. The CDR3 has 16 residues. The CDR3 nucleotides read TGTGCCAGCAATGGGGCAGTAGGCCTAGTCAAAAACATTCAGTACTTC. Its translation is CASNGAVGLVKNIQYF.

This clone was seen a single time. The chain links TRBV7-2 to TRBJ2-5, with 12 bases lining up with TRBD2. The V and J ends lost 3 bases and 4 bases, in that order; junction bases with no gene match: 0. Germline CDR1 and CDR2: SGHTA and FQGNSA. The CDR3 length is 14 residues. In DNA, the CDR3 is TGTGCCAGCAGCTTGGGACTAGCGGGAGAGACCCAGTACTTC. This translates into CASSLGLAGETQYF.

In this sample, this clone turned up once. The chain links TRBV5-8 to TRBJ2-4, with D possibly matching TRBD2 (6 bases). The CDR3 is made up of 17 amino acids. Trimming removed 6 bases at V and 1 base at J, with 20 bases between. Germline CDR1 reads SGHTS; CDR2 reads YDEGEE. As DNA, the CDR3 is TGTGCCAGCACCCCAACAAGGAGGGAGGAGGCCAAAAACATTCAGTACTTC. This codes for CASTPTRREEAKNIQYF.

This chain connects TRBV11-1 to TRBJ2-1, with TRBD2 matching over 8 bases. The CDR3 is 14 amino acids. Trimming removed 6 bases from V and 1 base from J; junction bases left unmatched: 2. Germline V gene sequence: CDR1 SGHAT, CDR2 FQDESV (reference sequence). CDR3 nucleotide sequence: TGTGCCAGCAGAGTAGCGGGATCCTACAATGAGCAGTTCTTC. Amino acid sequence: CASRVAGSYNEQFF.

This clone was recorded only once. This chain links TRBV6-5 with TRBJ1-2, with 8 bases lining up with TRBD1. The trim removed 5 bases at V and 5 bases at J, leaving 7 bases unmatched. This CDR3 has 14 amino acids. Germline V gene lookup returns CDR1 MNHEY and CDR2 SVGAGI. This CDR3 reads CASSPGTGGYGYTF. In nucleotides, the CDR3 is TGTGCCAGCAGTCCGGGGACAGGAGGGTATGGCTACACCTTC.

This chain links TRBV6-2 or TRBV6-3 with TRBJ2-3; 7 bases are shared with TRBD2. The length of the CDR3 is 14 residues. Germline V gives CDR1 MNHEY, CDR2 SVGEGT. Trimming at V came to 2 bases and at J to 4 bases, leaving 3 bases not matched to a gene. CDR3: CASSYGGSPDTQYF. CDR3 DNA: TGTGCCAGCAGTTACGGCGGGAGTCCAGATACGCAGTATTTT.

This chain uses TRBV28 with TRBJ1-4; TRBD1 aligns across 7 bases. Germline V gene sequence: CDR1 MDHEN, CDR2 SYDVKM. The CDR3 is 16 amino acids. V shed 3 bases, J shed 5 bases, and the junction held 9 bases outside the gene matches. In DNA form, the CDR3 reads TGTGCCAGCAGTTTGCTCGGGACAGCCAGCAATGAAAAACTGTTTTTT. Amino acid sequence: CASSLLGTASNEKLFF.

DNA for the CDR3: TGCACCAGCCGGGGGGAAAGCAATCAGCCCCAGCATTTT. It encodes CTSRGESNQPQHF. The V call is TRBV1, the J call TRBJ1-5. TRBV1 has pseudogene status. This CDR3 is built from 13 residues.

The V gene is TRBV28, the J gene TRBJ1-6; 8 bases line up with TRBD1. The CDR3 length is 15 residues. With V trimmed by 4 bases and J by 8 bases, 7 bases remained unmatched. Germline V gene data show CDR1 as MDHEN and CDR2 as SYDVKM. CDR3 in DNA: TGTGCCAGCAGTTCATCAGGACAGGGAGATTCACCCCTCCACTTT. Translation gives CASSSSGQGDSPLHF. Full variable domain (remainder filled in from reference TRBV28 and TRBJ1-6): DVKVTQSSRYLVKRTGEKVFLECVQDMDHENMFWYRQDPGLGLRLIYFSYDVKMKEKGDIPEGYSVSREKKERFSLILESASTNQTSMYLCASSSSGQGDSPLHFGNGTRLTVT.